The subject of this entry is one T cell receptor beta chain. The target antigen is unknown. Via MiXCR, TCRdb re-called the 5' RACE reads, giving one row per CDR3 protein. Here the sample spans hundreds of thousands of distinct CDR3 sequences, around 5.7% being singletons. The donor group consisted entirely of healthy Caucasians. This entry is derived from a study of identical twins. The study, taken as a whole, reports: Models came in too low on out-of-frame TCR alpha sharing in monozygotic twins. Where out-of-frame alpha sequences were twin-shared, they showed excess low generation probability.

From germline, CDR1 is SGHVS and CDR2 FNYEAQ. The CDR3 loop spans 15 amino acids. V gave up 1 base and J gave up 7 bases, with 14 bases separating them. This receptor was identified in a man between 18 and 35 years old in good health. The sequenced sample was naive T cells sorted from blood. V is TRBV7-6 and J is TRBJ2-1; D is uncertain. For the CDR3, the DNA is TGTGCCAGCAGCTTAGAAGGGTGGGGATCAAATGAGCAGTTCTTC. Translated: CASSLEGWGSNEQFF.